This TCR beta chain appears in the sequencing data of a study of cytomegalovirus exposure and HLA in healthy donors (dated by TCRdb to 2015 to 2018). For the wider study: An earlier analysis of fewer than 750 of the donors reported 276 Gb of sequence data and around 110 million unique TCR beta sequences obtained from 150 million to 200 million T cells. Approximately 300 gigabases of sequencing data and around 80 million unique TCR sequences made up an early release that covered about 640 HLA-typed donors. The genetic ancestry cluster associated with self-reported Caucasian donors included about 84% of the roughly 390 genotyped donors. The aim of the study was to test whether cataloging public T cell receptors could identify signatures of past pathogen exposure. The study profiled the T cell repertoires of hundreds of subjects by immunosequencing and related them to cytomegalovirus serostatus. Besides the first cohort of 666 subjects, a separate validation cohort made up of roughly 120 different subjects was used. To predict cytomegalovirus infection status, the study combined high-throughput TCR immunosequencing, statistical association of individual TCRs with disease status, and machine learning. A later analysis re-analyzed previously published TCR beta repertoires from about 730 donors and added high-resolution HLA genotyping to study TCR occurrence patterns. Rather than drawing on any new phenotypic data, the later analysis identified candidate immune exposures from TCR beta sequences and the way those sequences occurred across donors. An earlier analysis of around 580 of the donors used high-throughput TCR beta sequencing to judge whether each TCR beta V gene segment behaved as functional or pseudogenic. Donor age, sex, ethnicity and CMV serostatus were collected together with the repertoire data. In a later genetic analysis, genome-wide SNP genotypes for about three fifths of the 666 donors were used, and that subset was treated as a discovery cohort. All discovery cohort repertoires had been generated on a single sequencing platform. HLA typing included class I and class II loci at four-digit resolution. Typing coverage varied by locus: roughly 629-630 donors for A, B, C, DRB1 and DQB1; 522 for DQA1; about 600 for DPA1; around 450 for DPB1. Because of strong linkage in the cohort, roughly five DR-DQ haplotypes were treated as single units for association and clustering. On average, about 240,000 unique TCR beta nucleotide sequences were sequenced per donor among 300 to 500 genotyped donors of the cohort, with roughly 18% of those sequences being non-productive.

In total, roughly 710 healthy bone marrow donors made up the cohort. All cohort members were sampled while nominally healthy, although unrecorded immune exposures were likely present. The donor tested CMV seronegative, placing the donor among the 300 to 400 seronegative members of the cohort. Every donor gave a peripheral blood sample, and the peripheral blood mononuclear cells from that sample were used for TCR beta sequencing. The Qiagen DNeasy Blood Extraction Kit was used to extract genomic DNA from the blood cell samples. V drops 6 bases and J drops 2 bases, leaving 16 bases in between. CDR1 and CDR2, looked up from the germline V gene (reference sequence), are LNHDA and SQIVND. Including the terminal cysteine and phenylalanine, the CDR3 comprises 15 residues. Of the read, only the CDR3 DNA is kept; its 45 bases are in frame from base 1. Summary of the overall study and its limitations: A later genetic analysis associated a missense DCLRE1C variant with V-gene and J-gene trimming of TCR beta chains, and an independent cohort replicated the association. Because counts were too low, some 16 rarely observed V segments, including chromosome 9 orphons, were excluded from the earlier analysis of several hundred of the donors. In vitro tests confirmed that a few of the cytomegalovirus-associated TCR beta chains recognize cytomegalovirus antigens. A group of highly shared sequence variants was considered likely to be a technical artifact of the sequencing pipeline. In a later analysis, HLA-associated TCR beta chains were found to be more clonally expanded and to have lower generation probabilities than equally common non-associated chains. According to a later genetic analysis, donors in an Asian-associated ancestry cluster had fewer N-insertions in productive TCRs than the approximately 690-donor mean. A further reported finding was that TCR beta sequences accurately predicted the HLA-A and HLA-B alleles for most subjects in the first cohort. A total of roughly 160 TCR beta chains were listed by the study as associated with cytomegalovirus. While some public TCRs were present in many individuals, most TCR sequences turned up only very rarely across donors. A later analysis associated about 18,000 TCR beta sequences with specific HLA alleles at a false discovery rate of 0.05. This cohort had only TCR beta chains sequenced, and the lack of alpha or paired-chain data limited which features could be detected. Correlated functional status among segregating V segments might reflect linkage disequilibrium, but an unknown experimental factor could not be ruled out. The authors suggested that the approach could potentially be generalized to other disease states and immunological phenotypes. Immune exposure information for the cohort was limited to CMV serostatus. The classifier was reported to diagnose cytomegalovirus status with high specificity and sensitivity in both the original and validation cohorts. In a later analysis, most CMV-associated TCR beta chains were found to appear HLA-restricted, with HLA associations seemingly driven largely by CMV exposure. When HLA alleles, especially DR and DQ, strongly co-occurred, TCR associations were difficult to assign to individual alleles. Because HLA typing was missing for some donors at each locus, association tests included only the typed subset. According to a later analysis, TCR association rates differed among HLA loci, with DRB1 alleles showing the most associated TCRs and HLA-C alleles showing the fewest. Presence/absence analyses assumed roughly uniform sequencing depth across donors, an assumption that may not hold. Several of the top co-occurrence clusters appeared to be linked to parvovirus B19, influenza, CMV and Epstein-Barr virus, according to a later analysis. Broadly in line with IMGT annotations, most TCR beta V segments showed up in productive rearrangements about 87% or about 30% of the time in an earlier analysis of some 590 of the donors. Because the 87-base-pair reads could not distinguish some IMGT-functional V segments, including TRBV6-2 and TRBV6-3, those segments were excluded.

Library prep was done by the immunoSEQ multiplex PCR assay. A mixture of 60 forward primers for TCR Vbeta segments and 13 reverse primers for TCR Jbeta segments was used in the multiplex PCR. The CDR3 region of rearranged TCR beta genes was amplified from genomic DNA with a multiplex PCR assay. Amplified TCR beta libraries were sequenced as 87-base-pair reads on the Illumina HiSeq System. The authors processed their data as follows. A later analysis tallied around 87 million unique TCR beta chains across the approximately 670 repertoires, and 10 million to 11 million of those chains were shared by two or more donors. A nearest-neighbor algorithm error-corrected the raw reads and collapsed the reads into unique sequences, merging closely related sequences to remove PCR and sequencing errors. CDR3 sequences were aligned to IMGT reference sequences to assign V, D and J gene segments. Each retained sequence needed at least a six-nucleotide match to both a V gene segment and a J gene segment. Rearrangements were called productive when the CDR3 lacked stop codons and stayed in frame with V and J; all others were non-productive. Following IMGT convention, CDR3 was defined as the stretch from the second conserved V-encoded cysteine up to the conserved J-encoded phenylalanine. The earlier analysis of about 620 of the donors excluded sequences that lacked an unambiguous match to a single V gene segment. An earlier analysis of fewer than 750 of the donors called V segments functional above 56.7% productive rearrangements and segregating when the between-donor standard deviation exceeded 5%. A statistical classification framework was built for diagnosing cytomegalovirus status from the catalog of TCR beta chain sequences. A later analysis assigned V and J genes by comparing TCR nucleotide sequences with IMGT/GENE-DB human TR gene sequences. In a later analysis, CDR3 sequences and most-parsimonious VDJ recombination scenarios were assigned using the TCRdist pipeline. A later analysis defined each TCR beta chain by its CDR3 amino acid sequence plus V-gene family, and excluded reads lacking a unique V-gene family. A later analysis removed roughly 590 highly shared, low-generation-probability nucleotide sequences to deal with suspected cross-contamination and a sequencing artifact. In a later analysis, a clonal expansion index for each public chain was calculated from normalized within-repertoire ranks of inferred template counts. Generation probabilities in a later analysis came from a VDJ recombination model fitted to out-of-frame rearrangements, and those results were checked against IGoR. In a later analysis, TCR-TCR, TCR-HLA and TCR-CMV co-occurrence was scored with hypergeometric tests, and a repertoire-size bias correction was applied to TCR pairs. In a later analysis, false discovery rates were estimated by permuting HLA or CMV assignments 20 times. In a later analysis, co-occurring TCRs were grouped using DBSCAN, and TCRdist sequence similarity was added for clustering within HLA-allele-positive subsets. Repertoires with fewer than 30,000 or more than 120,000 public chains were left out of co-occurrence clustering, as were four to six repertoires with anomalous nucleotide sharing. TCRdb stores this immuneACCESS table with in-frame sequences only. Part of the clones is absent; in the studies checked, under half of the shortfall reflects unresolved V genes, and no reason is known for the rest. That table is the source of V, J and clone size, and D and trimming were worked out from the DNA. Counted in this sample were more than 80,000 clones; around 80% of them appeared once. The top ten clonotypes cover 3.6% of the sample.

Remarks on this clone: This receptor's antigen is unknown. One base away there is no much larger clone; base qualities are not given.

The receptor's source is a man between 60 and 70 years old in good health and CMV-seronegative. The sample was PBMCs. Here the chain combines TRBV19 and TRBJ2-5; D gene: possibly TRBD1, on 6 matching bases. The DNA reads as follows: TGTGCCAGTAGAAAGCACAGGGAAGGGCAAGAGACCCAGTACTTC. Translation gives CASRKHREGQETQYF.